This TCR beta chain stems from a study of blood T cell repertoires in COVID-19. Across the whole study: The origin of the acute and convalescent COVID-19 samples was the United States, Italy and Spain. T cells, B-cell-depleted T cells, or PBMCs provided the cDNA or gDNA that served as material.

Data came from immunoSEQ multiplex PCR; TCRdb stores just in-frame clones and leaves some out. Among fewer than 450,000 clones listed, about 90% were seen once. Trimming cost V 6 bases and J 2 bases; bases outside gene matches: 5. The germline gives CDR1 SGHVS, CDR2 FNYEAQ. The CDR3 covers 15 residues. Participant-reported clinical history was the basis for cohort assignment. Recovery among Cohort 3 donors was established by two negative PCRs, clearance, or symptom resolution. The rearrangement joins TRBV7-6 to TRBJ2-2; 8 nucleotides match TRBD1. Input material: PBMCs or T cells enriched from blood (not recorded which). The sequence was collected from a woman in her twenties or thirties who had recovered from COVID-19. CDR3 nucleotides: TGTGCCAGCAGTCCCGGACAGGGAAACACCGGGGAGCTGTTTTTT. It encodes CASSPGQGNTGELFF.